The 7 T cell receptor beta chains below all came from one sample that was sequenced in a study of shared clonotypes between healthy human individuals. Sequencing was performed with immunoSEQ multiplex PCR; in TCRdb, only in-frame clones are kept and a portion is missing. The sample records roughly 1,100,000 clones, more than 60% being singletons. Material for sequencing was memory CD4+ T cells sorted from blood. The sample's subset: CD45RA-negative fraction. These receptors all stem from a man aged 18 to 30 in good health.

The V and J genes are TRBV2 and TRBJ2-2; 7 bases agree with TRBD1. The J segment lost 2 bases and the V segment lost 9 bases, leaving 3 bases of the junction unmatched. The CDR3 contains 13 residues. The V gene's germline CDR1 is SNHLY and CDR2 FYNNEI. The DNA of the CDR3 is TGTGCCAGTGGACAGGAAAACACCGGGGAGCTGTTTTTT. It translates to CASGQENTGELFF.

This rearrangement joins TRBV5-1 to TRBJ2-5, with 13 bases fitting TRBD2. Germline V CDR1 and CDR2: SGHRS, YFSETQ. The CDR3 has 17 amino acids. After removal of 3 bases from V and 1 base from J, the junction contained 6 bases not matched to a gene. The CDR3 is CASSSFRTSGGQETQYF. CDR3 bases: TGCGCCAGCAGCTCCTTTAGGACTAGCGGGGGCCAAGAGACCCAGTACTTC.

The V gene is TRBV7-9, the J gene TRBJ2-5; tentative D call: TRBD1 (6 bases). With 5 bases removed from V and 2 bases from J, the gap between germline ends came to 15 bases. The CDR3 is made up of 15 amino acids. The germline gives CDR1 SEHNR, CDR2 FQNEAQ (reference sequence). The CDR3 coding sequence is TGTGCCAGCAGCCCAAGAGGGGGATTACAAGAGACCCAGTACTTC. Translated: CASSPRGGLQETQYF.

This clone has just a few counts. The CDR3 protein is CASSKGGGIYSNQPQHF. CDR3 in DNA: TGTGCCAGCAGCAAAGGAGGGGGTATCTATAGCAATCAGCCCCAGCATTTT. This chain connects TRBV21-1 to TRBJ1-5; the table's D call TRBD1 went unverified against the DNA. TRBV21-1 is marked as a pseudogene. CDR3 size: 17 residues.

The rearrangement links TRBV7-9 to TRBJ2-5, with 10 nucleotides matching TRBD2. The CDR3 has 14 residues. Germline assignment: CDR1 SEHNR and CDR2 FQNEAQ (reference sequence). Losses at the gene ends were 4 bases for V and 4 bases for J; bases not matched to a gene: 3. The CDR3 DNA sequence: TGTGCCAGCAGCTCTAGCGGGAGCGGAGAGACCCAGTACTTC. Protein product: CASSSSGSGETQYF.

J is TRBJ2-3 and V is TRBV11-3; D call uncertain. Trimming removed 4 bases from V and 8 bases from J, with 10 bases in between. Germline lookup yields CDR1 SGHNT and CDR2 YENEEA. This CDR3 spans 12 amino acids. CDR3 nucleotides: TGTGCCAGCAGCTCCTCCGGCCTTACGCAGTATTTT. Its protein is CASSSSGLTQYF. Supplemented by reference TRBV11-3 and TRBJ2-3, the full variable domain reads EAGVVQSPRYKIIEKKQPVAFWCNPISGHNTLYWYLQNLGQGPELLIRYENEEAVDDSQLPKDRFSAERLKGVDSTLKIQPAELGDSAVYLCASSSSGLTQYFGPGTRLTVL.

This sequence joins TRBV15 and TRBJ1-3; D is undetermined. V was cut by 0 bases and J by 0 bases, with 12 bases left in between. The CDR3 extends over 17 amino acids. Germline values: CDR1 LNHNV, CDR2 YYDKDF (reference sequence). The CDR3 region has the DNA TGTGCCACCAGCAGAGATCCGGGCGGGCCCTCTGGAAACACCATATATTTT. Its translation is CATSRDPGGPSGNTIYF.